The 22 T cell receptor beta chains below all came from one sample that was sequenced in a study of CD8+CD57+ T cells in acquired aplastic anemia. Genomic DNA constituted the template upon which TCR beta VDJ and CDR3 profiling was performed. MiXCR was run by TCRdb on the reads, yielding one entry per CDR3 protein. This table holds about 48,000 distinct CDR3 sequences, about 73% found once. The sequencing input was sorted CD4+, CD8+, or CD8+CD57+ T cells (not recorded which) from PBMCs. The receptors here all came from a human donor in good health, serving as a control.

The chain joins TRBV9 to TRBJ2-7; unclear D gene. The CDR3 spans 11 residues. Germline CDR1 reads SGDLS; CDR2 reads YYNGEE. With 0 bases removed from V and 4 bases from J, the gap between germline ends came to 2 bases. CDR3 sequence reads: CASSVVYEQYF. In DNA, the CDR3 is TGTGCCAGCAGCGTAGTTTACGAGCAGTACTTC.

The J gene is TRBJ2-1, the V gene TRBV24-1, with 15 bases fitting TRBD2. V was pared by 12 bases and J by 6 bases, with 14 bases of the junction left unmatched. There are 17 residues in the CDR3. In germline, CDR1 is KGHDR, CDR2 SFDVKD. CDR3 amino acids: CASSGLAGGQGFNEQFF. For the CDR3, the DNA is TGTGCCTCATCGGGACTAGCGGGAGGCCAGGGTTTCAATGAGCAGTTCTTC.

The chain recombines TRBV24-1 with TRBJ2-5; 11 nucleotides match TRBD2. CDR1 is KGHDR and CDR2 is SFDVKD in the germline V gene. The CDR3 has 16 residues. V shed 1 base, J shed 5 bases, and the junction held 5 bases outside the gene matches. As DNA, the CDR3 is TGTGCCACCAGTGATTTAGCTAGCGGGGGGTGGGAGACCCAGTACTTC. It is translated as CATSDLASGGWETQYF.

The V and J genes are TRBV20-1 and TRBJ2-3; 9 bases are a match to TRBD2. The CDR3 length is 15 residues. Germline CDR1 reads DFQATT; CDR2 reads SNEGSKA (reference sequence). Trimming at V came to 6 bases and at J to 4 bases, leaving 11 bases not matched to a gene. As DNA, the CDR3 is TGCAGTGCCAGCCTGACCGGGACTAGCTCAGATACGCAGTATTTT. It encodes CSASLTGTSSDTQYF.

V and J are TRBV10-3 and TRBJ2-3; 7 nucleotides line up with TRBD1. The V and J ends lost 8 bases and 4 bases, in that order; junction bases with no gene match: 15. Germline-derived CDR1 and CDR2 are ENHRY and SYGVKD. The CDR3 loop spans 16 amino acids. CDR3 bases: TGTGCCATCGATCTAGGGACAGAATCAGCCCCAGATACGCAGTATTTT. It specifies CAIDLGTESAPDTQYF.

This CDR3 is CASSESRGQGSEQYF. The DNA of the CDR3 is TGCGCCAGCAGTGAGTCGCGGGGACAGGGCTCCGAGCAGTACTTC. This sequence joins TRBV10-1 and TRBJ2-7, with 9 bases that match TRBD1. Germline V lookup: CDR1 WNHNN, CDR2 SYGVQD (reference sequence). Unmatched junction bases numbered 6, after V lost 0 bases and J lost 6 bases. This CDR3 is 15 amino acids long.

The V gene is TRBV15, the J gene TRBJ2-7; D remains ambiguous. This CDR3 comprises 9 residues. The ends were cut back, 11 bases at V and 3 bases at J, with 5 bases in the middle. Germline V gives CDR1 LNHNV, CDR2 YYDKDF (reference sequence). The CDR3 loop is CAVHYEQYF. The CDR3 DNA reads TGTGCCGTCCACTACGAGCAGTACTTC.

This sequence joins TRBV25-1 and TRBJ1-6, with D possibly TRBD1 on 5 matching bases. Germline CDR1 is MGHDK and CDR2 is SYGVNS. This CDR3 comprises 14 residues. V was cut by 6 bases and J by 10 bases, with 16 bases left in between. CDR3: CASSPGTRGSPLHF. Here the CDR3 DNA reads TGTGCCAGCAGCCCAGGGACTCGCGGATCACCCCTCCACTTT.

This clonotype was recorded a few times. The chain employs TRBV29-1 and TRBJ2-3; no reliable D call. Trimming pared 7 bases from V and 1 base from J, leaving 9 bases between. The CDR3 length is 12 residues. Germline V gives CDR1 SQVTM, CDR2 ANQGSEA. The chain's CDR3 is CSATVGTDTQYF. The CDR3 region has the DNA TGCAGCGCAACGGTGGGCACAGATACGCAGTATTTT.

V and J are TRBV15 and TRBJ1-2, with D possibly being TRBD1 (5 bases). V shed 0 bases and J shed 13 bases, with 12 bases lying between them. Germline V gives CDR1 LNHNV, CDR2 YYDKDF (reference sequence). CDR3 size: 12 residues. The CDR3 reads CATSRDYGRATF. CDR3 in DNA: TGTGCCACCAGCAGAGATTATGGCAGGGCCACCTTC.

This clonotype was observed once. V is TRBV10-1 and J is TRBJ2-5; 9 nucleotides agree with TRBD2. The CDR3 spans 16 residues. CDR1 is WNHNN, CDR2 SYGVQD, per germline (reference sequence). V gave up 0 bases and J gave up 2 bases; unmatched junction bases: 4. The CDR3 bases are TGCGCCAGCAGTGAGTCGACTAGCGGTCTACAAGAGACCCAGTACTTC. Protein sequence: CASSESTSGLQETQYF.

The rearrangement links TRBV9 to TRBJ2-7, with TRBD1 matching 9 bases. Germline CDR1 is SGDLS and CDR2 is YYNGEE. The CDR3 runs to 14 residues. J was trimmed by 3 bases and V by 4 bases; bases with no gene match: 5. DNA for the CDR3: TGTGCCAGCAGCCCCCGGGACAGGGTCTACGAGCAGTACTTC. Its translation is CASSPRDRVYEQYF.

This clonotype was recorded a few times. The chain employs TRBV7-9 and TRBJ2-5, with 9 bases that match TRBD1. V was clipped by 4 bases and J by 5 bases; unmatched bases: 11. Germline values: CDR1 SEHNR, CDR2 FQNEAQ (reference sequence). The CDR3 totals 16 residues. The DNA of the CDR3 is TGTGCCAGCAGCTCCCCGGGACAGGGAGGATGGGAGACCCAGTACTTC. As protein: CASSSPGQGGWETQYF.

There are a few counts of this clonotype. The rearrangement uses TRBV5-1 and TRBJ2-1; 8 nucleotides match TRBD2. Trimming at V came to 0 bases and at J to 9 bases, leaving 5 bases not matched to a gene. The CDR3 spans 14 residues. Germline assignment: CDR1 SGHRS and CDR2 YFSETQ. The CDR3 region is CASSLGSGVGEQFF. CDR3 coding DNA: TGCGCCAGCAGCTTGGGTAGCGGGGTCGGTGAGCAGTTCTTC.

On this clonotype itself: Since no conserved phenylalanine or tryptophan closes the CDR3, a read error is the likely cause. No DNA is shown, since the ends of the CDR3 on it are uncertain; the CDR3 is the one TCRdb lists. The gene calls are TRBV19 and TRBJ1-1; the table names TRBD1, a call not compared with the DNA. Germline assignment: CDR1 LNHDA and CDR2 SQIVND (reference sequence). With termini counted, the CDR3 has 13 amino acids. CDR3 loop: CASRYRGVTEALS.

J is TRBJ2-2 and V is TRBV15; D is possibly TRBD1 or TRBD2 (5 bases each). The CDR3 runs 16 residues. Germline CDR1 reads LNHNV; CDR2 reads YYDKDF (reference sequence). V lost 0 bases, J lost 3 bases, and 11 bases lay in between. The CDR3 here is CATSRDRRTHTGELFF. DNA of the CDR3: TGTGCCACCAGCAGAGATCGGAGGACACACACCGGGGAGCTGTTTTTT.

This clonotype was counted once. The J gene is TRBJ2-7, the V gene TRBV5-4, with 11 bases matching TRBD2. Germline lookup yields CDR1 SGHNT and CDR2 YYREEE (reference sequence). V lost 3 bases to trimming and J lost 3 bases; unmatched junction nucleotides: 5. The CDR3 spans 15 residues. CDR3 region: CASSSRLAGSYEQYF. The DNA of the CDR3 is TGTGCCAGCAGCTCACGACTAGCGGGAAGCTACGAGCAGTACTTC.

The chain joins TRBV2 to TRBJ1-5; D call uncertain. Trimming stripped 6 bases from V and 0 bases from J, with 12 bases between. The V gene's germline CDR1 is SNHLY and CDR2 FYNNEI. This CDR3 has 15 amino acids. The CDR3 bases are TGTGCCAGCAGCGGCCCGACCTATAGCAATCAGCCCCAGCATTTT. This gives the protein CASSGPTYSNQPQHF.

A single count supports this clonotype. The V and J genes are TRBV2 and TRBJ2-7; D is perhaps TRBD2 (5 bases). In germline, CDR1 is SNHLY, CDR2 FYNNEI. V was pared by 10 bases and J by 2 bases, with 18 bases between. The CDR3 loop spans 14 amino acids. The CDR3 region is CATRQEVLAYEQYF. CDR3 bases: TGTGCCACAAGGCAGGAGGTTTTAGCCTACGAGCAGTACTTC. The whole variable domain, remainder taken from reference TRBV2 and TRBJ2-7, is EPEVTQTPSHQVTQMGQEVILRCVPISNHLYFYWYRQILGQKVEFLVSFYNNEISEKSEIFDDQFSVERPDGSNFTLKIRSTKLEDSAMYFCATRQEVLAYEQYFGPGTRLTVT.

This clonotype was recorded at least ten times. Germline and junction disagree at one end, which may indicate a read error. The chain is built from TRBV18 and TRBJ1-1, with no clear D. This CDR3 region has 13 residues. Germline V gene data show CDR1 as KGHSH and CDR2 as LQKENI. Written as DNA, the CDR3 is TGTGCCAGCTCACCACCAATGAATACTGAAGCTTTCTTT. Residues: CASSPPMNTEAFF.

This rearrangement joins TRBV29-1 to TRBJ1-5, with a weak D call TRBD1 (5 bases). This CDR3 comprises 15 residues. From germline, CDR1 is SQVTM and CDR2 ANQGSEA. Trimming took off 7 bases at V and 2 bases at J, with 18 bases between the two ends. The DNA for the CDR3 is TGCAGCGCTTCCGTGGGGACCTCGGGCAATCAGCCCCAGCATTTT. Protein product: CSASVGTSGNQPQHF. Filled out from reference TRBV29-1 and TRBJ1-5, the complete variable domain reads SAVISQKPSRDICQRGTSLTIQCQVDSQVTMMFWYRQQPGQSLTLIATANQGSEATYESGFVIDKFPISRPNLTFSTLTVSNMSPEDSSIYLCSASVGTSGNQPQHFGDGTRLSIL.

The count of this clonotype is one. The CDR3 DNA follows: TGTGCCAGCAGTGTCGTGGCTAGCGGAGAGACCCAGTACTTC. Amino acid sequence: CASSVVASGETQYF. The chain combines TRBV2 with TRBJ2-5; 7 bases fit TRBD2. Germline CDR1 reads SNHLY; CDR2 reads FYNNEI. The V and J ends lost 4 bases and 4 bases, in that order; junction bases with no gene match: 6. The CDR3 is 14 residues long. Complete variable domain (other parts from reference TRBV2 and TRBJ2-5): EPEVTQTPSHQVTQMGQEVILRCVPISNHLYFYWYRQILGQKVEFLVSFYNNEISEKSEIFDDQFSVERPDGSNFTLKIRSTKLEDSAMYFCASSVVASGETQYFGPGTRLLVL.